The T cell receptor beta chain described here comes from a study of type 1 and type 2 diabetes patients. About the study: Participants included type 1 and type 2 diabetes patients plus nondiabetic controls. From PBMCs, CD4+ and CD8+ T cells were isolated by magnetic microbeads.

Amplification started from genomic DNA. Amplification of the beta chain CDR3 used 30 forward and 13 reverse multiplex primers. Each CDR3 protein is one row after TCRdb ran MiXCR on the multiplex PCR reads. The table has a few hundred thousand distinct CDR3 sequences, around 47% seen once. Anyone with other autoimmune disease or infection in the prior four weeks was excluded. Roughly 10 milliliters of peripheral blood were collected from each participant. CDR1 and CDR2 from the germline V gene are DFQATT and SNEGSKA (reference sequence). Trimming shortened V by 1 base and J by 2 bases, and 6 bases separated the two germline ends. This CDR3 has 12 residues.

The chain is built from TRBV20-1 and TRBJ2-7; D not resolved. The clonotype originates from a man aged 18 to 29 with type 2 diabetes. Sequencing was done on a sample of peripheral blood mononuclear cells (PBMCs). CDR3 DNA: TGCAGTGCTAGAGGGCAGGCCTACGAGCAGTACTTC. This codes for CSARGQAYEQYF.